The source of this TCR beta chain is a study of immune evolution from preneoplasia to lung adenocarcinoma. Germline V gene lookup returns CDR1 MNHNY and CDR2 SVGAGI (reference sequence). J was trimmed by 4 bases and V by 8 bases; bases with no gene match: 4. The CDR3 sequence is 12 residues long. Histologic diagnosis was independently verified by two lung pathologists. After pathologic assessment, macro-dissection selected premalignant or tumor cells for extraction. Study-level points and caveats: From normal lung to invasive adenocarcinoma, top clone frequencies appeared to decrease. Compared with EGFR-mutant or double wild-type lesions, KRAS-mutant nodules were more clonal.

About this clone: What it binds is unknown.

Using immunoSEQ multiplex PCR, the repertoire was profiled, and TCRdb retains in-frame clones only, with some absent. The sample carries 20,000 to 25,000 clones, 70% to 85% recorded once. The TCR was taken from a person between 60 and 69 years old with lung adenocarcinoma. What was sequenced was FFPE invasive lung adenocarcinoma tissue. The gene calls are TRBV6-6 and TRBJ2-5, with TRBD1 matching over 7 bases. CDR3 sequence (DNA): TGTGCCAGCGAAGACAGGGTAGAGACCCAGTACTTC. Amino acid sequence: CASEDRVETQYF.